Below, one T cell receptor beta chain is given with its context. This sample stems from a study of blood T cell repertoires in COVID-19. The overall study: Samples representing acute and convalescent COVID-19 were sourced from the United States, Italy and Spain. PBMCs, B-cell-depleted T cells, or T cells provided the cDNA or gDNA that made up the material.

Germline V gene sequence: CDR1 SGHTA, CDR2 FQGNSA. The J segment lost 1 base and the V segment lost 3 bases, leaving 5 bases of the junction unmatched. The CDR3 extends over 15 amino acids. Under the authors' procedure: Using reference gene primer amplification, nucleated cell counts were estimated. Only in-frame clones appear in the TCRdb table, and some are missing; sequencing was by immunoSEQ multiplex PCR. That table furnishes V, J and clone size, whereas the DNA furnished D and trimming. Here the sample spans 65,000 to 85,000 clones, 80% to 90% being singletons. The receptor comes from a human donor in a cohort sampled during active COVID-19. Sample: peripheral blood. The chain links TRBV7-2 to TRBJ2-5, with 7 bases fitting TRBD1. CDR3 DNA: TGTGCCAGCAGCTTCCGGACAGGCCGCCAAGAGACCCAGTACTTC. Encoded protein: CASSFRTGRQETQYF. Together with reference TRBV7-2 and TRBJ2-5, the CDR3 gives the full variable domain: GAGVSQSPSNKVTEKGKDVELRCDPISGHTALYWYRQSLGQGLEFLIYFQGNSAPDKSGLPSDRFSAERTGGSVSTLTIQRTQQEDSAVYLCASSFRTGRQETQYFGPGTRLLVL.